This T cell receptor (beta chain) was sequenced in a study of shared clonotypes between healthy human individuals. Background on the study: The donor group consisted of two women and a few men, aged 18 to 49.

The data were produced by immunoSEQ multiplex PCR, yet TCRdb's version contains in-frame clones alone and is incomplete. The table shows some 380,000 clones, with about 96% occurring only once. J was trimmed by 1 base and V by 8 bases; bases with no gene match: 7. There are 13 residues in the CDR3. Germline values: CDR1 SQVTM, CDR2 ANQGSEA. The clonotype comes from a man aged 25-45 years in good health. The chain links TRBV29-1 to TRBJ2-5, with TRBD1 matching 7 bases. The sequenced sample consisted of memory CD8+ T cells sorted from blood. Subset of the sample: CD45RO+ cells pooled with CCR7-negative TemRA cells. CDR3 region: CSSRDSLQETQYF. CDR3 nucleotide sequence: TGCAGCTCCCGGGACAGCCTCCAAGAGACCCAGTACTTC.